The 6 T cell receptor beta chains in this list originate from one sample, sequenced in a study of cytomegalovirus exposure and HLA in healthy donors. TCRdb's copy holds only in-frame clones and misses some; the assay was immunoSEQ multiplex PCR. Found here are roughly 90,000 clones, 85% of them singletons; the top ten hold 20%. Sample: PBMCs. All receptors derive from a man aged 18 to 35 in good health and CMV-seropositive.

J is TRBJ2-3 and V is TRBV5-1; no reliable D call. CDR3 length equals 14 residues. The V end lost 0 bases, the J end lost 2 bases, and 7 bases lay between the germline ends. The germline V gene has CDR1 SGHRS and CDR2 YFSETQ. CDR3 amino acids: CASSLGENTDTQYF. CDR3 DNA: TGCGCCAGCAGCTTGGGAGAGAACACAGATACGCAGTATTTT.

This sequence joins TRBV30 and TRBJ2-3; 8 bases map to TRBD2. The CDR3 is 15 amino acids. V dropped 5 bases and J dropped 3; count of bases not matched to a gene: 10. Germline assignment: CDR1 GTSNPN and CDR2 SVGIG (reference sequence). CDR3 sequence reads: CAWDSSSGSTDTQYF. CDR3 nucleotides: TGTGCCTGGGATAGTTCCAGCGGGAGTACAGATACGCAGTATTTT.

A note on this clone: Compared with germline, one end of the junction differs, possibly owing to a read error. V gene TRBV5-4 combines with J gene TRBJ2-2, with TRBD1 matching over 9 bases. CDR1 and CDR2 (germline): SGHNT, YYREEE (reference sequence). The length of the CDR3 is 17 residues. The CDR3 sequence: CASSVLTGTGNPGELFF. CDR3 nucleotide sequence: TGTGCCAGCAGCGTGCTTACCGGGACAGGGAACCCCGGGGAGCTGTTTTTT.

The rearrangement links TRBV28 to TRBJ2-7, with 7 nucleotides matching TRBD1. The CDR3 is made up of 13 amino acids. From germline, CDR1 is MDHEN and CDR2 SYDVKM. V shed 10 bases, J shed 1 base, and the junction held 7 bases outside the gene matches. CDR3 DNA: TGTGCCACCCGACAGGGAAGATCCTACGAGCAGTACTTC. Protein: CATRQGRSYEQYF.

J is TRBJ2-5 and V is TRBV5-1; a weak D match, TRBD1 (5 bases). CDR3 length: 14 residues. Trimming cost V 2 bases and J 0 bases, with 8 bases left between them. The germline gives CDR1 SGHRS, CDR2 YFSETQ. The CDR3 region is CASSLAGNQETQYF. The CDR3 DNA reads as TGCGCCAGCAGCTTAGCAGGGAACCAAGAGACCCAGTACTTC.

The chain uses TRBV11-2 and TRBJ2-1, with D maybe TRBD2 (5 bases). The CDR3 has 15 residues. The germline CDR1 and CDR2 sequences are SGHAT and FQNNGV. V was trimmed by 4 bases and J by 6 bases, leaving 16 bases between them. Written as DNA, the CDR3 is TGTGCCAGCAGCTCAGAGGGAGTAACTCCCAATGAGCAGTTCTTC. Amino acid sequence: CASSSEGVTPNEQFF.